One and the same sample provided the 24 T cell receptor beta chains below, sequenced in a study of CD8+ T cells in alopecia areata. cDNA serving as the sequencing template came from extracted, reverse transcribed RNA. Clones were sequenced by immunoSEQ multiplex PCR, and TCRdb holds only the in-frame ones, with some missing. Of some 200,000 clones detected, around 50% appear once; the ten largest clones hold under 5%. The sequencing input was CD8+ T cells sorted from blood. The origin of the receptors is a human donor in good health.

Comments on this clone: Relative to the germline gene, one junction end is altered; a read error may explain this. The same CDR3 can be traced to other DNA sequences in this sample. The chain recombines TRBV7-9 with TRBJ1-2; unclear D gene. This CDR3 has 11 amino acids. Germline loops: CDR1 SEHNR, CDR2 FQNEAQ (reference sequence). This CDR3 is CASSLDYGYTF. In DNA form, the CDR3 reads TGTGCCAGCAGTTTAGACTATGGCTACACCTTC.

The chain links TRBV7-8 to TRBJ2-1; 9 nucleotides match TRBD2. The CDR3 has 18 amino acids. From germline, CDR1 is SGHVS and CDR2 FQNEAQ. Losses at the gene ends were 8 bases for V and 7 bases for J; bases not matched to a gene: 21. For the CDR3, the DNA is TGTGCCAGCGGCAAGCTGGCGAGCGGGGGGCCTACGGGAAATGAGCAGTTCTTC. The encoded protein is CASGKLASGGPTGNEQFF.

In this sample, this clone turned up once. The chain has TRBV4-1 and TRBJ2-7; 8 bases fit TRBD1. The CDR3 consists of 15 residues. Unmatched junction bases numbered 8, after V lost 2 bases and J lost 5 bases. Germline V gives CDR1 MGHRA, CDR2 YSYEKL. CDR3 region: CASSQIGTGRNEQYF. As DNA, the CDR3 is TGCGCCAGCAGCCAAATAGGGACAGGTCGCAACGAGCAGTACTTC.

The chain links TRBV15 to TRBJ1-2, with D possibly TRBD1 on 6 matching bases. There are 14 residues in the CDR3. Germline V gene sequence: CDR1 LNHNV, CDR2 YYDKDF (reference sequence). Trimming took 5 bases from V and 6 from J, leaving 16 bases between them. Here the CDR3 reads CATSEGGYGDGYTF. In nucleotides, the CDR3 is TGTGCCACCAGCGAGGGGGGCTACGGGGATGGCTACACCTTC.

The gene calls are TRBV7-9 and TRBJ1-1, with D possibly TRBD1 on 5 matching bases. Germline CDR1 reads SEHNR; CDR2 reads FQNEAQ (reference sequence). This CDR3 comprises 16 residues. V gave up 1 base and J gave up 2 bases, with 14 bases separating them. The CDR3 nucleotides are TGTGCCAGCAGCTTAGAAAGTTTCGGGGGAAACACTGAAGCTTTCTTT. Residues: CASSLESFGGNTEAFF.

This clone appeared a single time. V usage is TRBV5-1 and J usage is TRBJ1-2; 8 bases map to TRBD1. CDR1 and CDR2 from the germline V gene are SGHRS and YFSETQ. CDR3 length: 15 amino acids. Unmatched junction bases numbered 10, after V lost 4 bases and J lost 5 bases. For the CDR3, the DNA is TGCGCCAGCAGCCTGAGTTCAGGGGGCTCGTATGGCTACACCTTC. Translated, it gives CASSLSSGGSYGYTF.

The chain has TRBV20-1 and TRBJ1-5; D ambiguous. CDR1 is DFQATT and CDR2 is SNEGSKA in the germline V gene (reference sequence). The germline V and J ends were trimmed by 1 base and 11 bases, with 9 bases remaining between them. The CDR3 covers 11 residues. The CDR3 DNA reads TGCAGTGCTAGAGTACAGAACTCCCAGCATTTT. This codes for CSARVQNSQHF.

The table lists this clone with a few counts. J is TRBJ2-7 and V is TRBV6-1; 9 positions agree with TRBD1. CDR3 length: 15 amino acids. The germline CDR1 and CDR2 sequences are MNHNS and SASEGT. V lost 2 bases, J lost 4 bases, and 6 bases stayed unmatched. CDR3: CASSERDRALYEQYF. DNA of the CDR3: TGTGCCAGCAGTGAAAGGGACAGGGCGCTTTACGAGCAGTACTTC.

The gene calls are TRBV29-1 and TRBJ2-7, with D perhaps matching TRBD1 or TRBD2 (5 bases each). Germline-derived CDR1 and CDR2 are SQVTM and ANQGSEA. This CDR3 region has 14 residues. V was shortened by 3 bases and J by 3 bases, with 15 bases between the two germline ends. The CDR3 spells CSVDRGEGNYEQYF. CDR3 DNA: TGCAGCGTTGATCGGGGCGAGGGGAACTACGAGCAGTACTTC.

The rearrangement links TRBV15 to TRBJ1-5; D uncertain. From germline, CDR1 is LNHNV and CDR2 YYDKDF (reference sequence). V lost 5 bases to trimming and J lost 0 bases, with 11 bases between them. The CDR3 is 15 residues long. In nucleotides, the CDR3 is TGTGCCACCAGCTCCTTAGATTATAGCAATCAGCCCCAGCATTTT. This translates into CATSSLDYSNQPQHF.

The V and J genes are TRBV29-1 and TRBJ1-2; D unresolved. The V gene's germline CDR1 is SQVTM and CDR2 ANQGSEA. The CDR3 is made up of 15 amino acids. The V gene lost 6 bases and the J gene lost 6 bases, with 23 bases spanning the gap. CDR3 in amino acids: CSVAGIVTINDGYTF. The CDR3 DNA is TGCAGCGTGGCCGGGATCGTTACGATCAATGATGGCTACACCTTC.

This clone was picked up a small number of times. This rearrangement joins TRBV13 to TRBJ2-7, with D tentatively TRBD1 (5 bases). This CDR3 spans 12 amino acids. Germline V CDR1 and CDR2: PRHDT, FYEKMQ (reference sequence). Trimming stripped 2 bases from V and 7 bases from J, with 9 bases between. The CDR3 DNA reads TGTGCCAGCAGCTTACAGGGCTGGGAGCAGTACTTC. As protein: CASSLQGWEQYF.

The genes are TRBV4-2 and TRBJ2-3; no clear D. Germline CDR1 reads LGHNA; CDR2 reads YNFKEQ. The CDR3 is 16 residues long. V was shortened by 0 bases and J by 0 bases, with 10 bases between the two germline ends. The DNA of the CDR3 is TGTGCCAGCAGCCAAGATACGAGCGAGAGCACAGATACGCAGTATTTT. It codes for CASSQDTSESTDTQYF.

CDR3 sequence (DNA): TGTGCCAGCAGTGTGCACAGGGGACCTGGGGCCAACGTCCTGACTTTC. This gives the protein CASSVHRGPGANVLTF. The chain joins TRBV25-1 to TRBJ2-6; 7 nucleotides match TRBD1. After removal of 4 bases from V and 2 bases from J, the junction contained 5 bases not matched to a gene. Germline assignment: CDR1 MGHDK and CDR2 SYGVNS. The CDR3 is 16 residues long.

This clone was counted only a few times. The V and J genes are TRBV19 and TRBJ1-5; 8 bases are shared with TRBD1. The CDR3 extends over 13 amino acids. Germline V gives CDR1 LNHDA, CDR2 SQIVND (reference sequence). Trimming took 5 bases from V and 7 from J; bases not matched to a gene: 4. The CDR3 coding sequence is TGTGCCAGTAGTCTCACAGGGGGACAGCCCCAGCATTTT. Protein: CASSLTGGQPQHF.

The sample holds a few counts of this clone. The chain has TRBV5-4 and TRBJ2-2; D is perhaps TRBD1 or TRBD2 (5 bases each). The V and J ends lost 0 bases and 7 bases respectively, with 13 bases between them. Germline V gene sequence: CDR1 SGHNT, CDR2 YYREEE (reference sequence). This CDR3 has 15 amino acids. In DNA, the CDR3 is TGTGCCAGCAGCTTGGTAGGGACCCTCAGCGGGGAGCTGTTTTTT. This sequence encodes CASSLVGTLSGELFF.

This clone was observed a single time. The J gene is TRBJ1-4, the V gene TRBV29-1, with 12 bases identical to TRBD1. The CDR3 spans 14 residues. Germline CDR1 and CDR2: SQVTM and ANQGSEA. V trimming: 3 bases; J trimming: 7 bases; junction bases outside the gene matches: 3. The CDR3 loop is CSVEGQGAGEKLFF. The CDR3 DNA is TGCAGCGTTGAGGGACAGGGGGCCGGTGAAAAACTGTTTTTT.

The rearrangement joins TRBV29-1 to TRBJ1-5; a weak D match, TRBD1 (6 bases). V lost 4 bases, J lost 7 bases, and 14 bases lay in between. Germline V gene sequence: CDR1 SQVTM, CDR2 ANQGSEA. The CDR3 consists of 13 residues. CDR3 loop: CSVGGAIGQPQHF. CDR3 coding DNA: TGCAGCGTTGGGGGGGCGATTGGACAGCCCCAGCATTTT. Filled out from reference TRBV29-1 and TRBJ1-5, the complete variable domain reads SAVISQKPSRDICQRGTSLTIQCQVDSQVTMMFWYRQQPGQSLTLIATANQGSEATYESGFVIDKFPISRPNLTFSTLTVSNMSPEDSSIYLCSVGGAIGQPQHFGDGTRLSIL.

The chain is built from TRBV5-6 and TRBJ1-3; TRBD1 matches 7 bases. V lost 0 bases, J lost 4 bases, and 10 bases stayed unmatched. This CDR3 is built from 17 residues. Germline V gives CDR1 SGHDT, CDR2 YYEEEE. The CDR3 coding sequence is TGTGCCAGCAGCTTGGAGGGGGCGGCGCTGGGAGGAAACACCATATATTTT. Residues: CASSLEGAALGGNTIYF.

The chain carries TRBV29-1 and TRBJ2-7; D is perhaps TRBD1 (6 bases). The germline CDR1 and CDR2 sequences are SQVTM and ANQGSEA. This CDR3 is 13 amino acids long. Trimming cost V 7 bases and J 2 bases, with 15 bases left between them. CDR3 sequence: CSALGGQTYEQYF. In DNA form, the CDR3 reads TGCAGCGCTCTTGGGGGCCAAACCTACGAGCAGTACTTC.

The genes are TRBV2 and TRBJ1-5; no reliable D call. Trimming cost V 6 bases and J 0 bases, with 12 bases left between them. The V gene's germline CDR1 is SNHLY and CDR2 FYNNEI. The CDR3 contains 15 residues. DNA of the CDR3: TGTGCCAGCAGCGCTAGGGATTATAGCAATCAGCCCCAGCATTTT. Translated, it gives CASSARDYSNQPQHF.

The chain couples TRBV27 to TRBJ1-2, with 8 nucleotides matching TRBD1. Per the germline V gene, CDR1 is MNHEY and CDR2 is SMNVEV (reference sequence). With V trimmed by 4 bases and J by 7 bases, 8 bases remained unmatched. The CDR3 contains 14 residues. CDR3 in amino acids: CASSWTGLERGYTF. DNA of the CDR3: TGTGCCAGCAGTTGGACAGGGTTGGAGCGTGGCTACACCTTC.

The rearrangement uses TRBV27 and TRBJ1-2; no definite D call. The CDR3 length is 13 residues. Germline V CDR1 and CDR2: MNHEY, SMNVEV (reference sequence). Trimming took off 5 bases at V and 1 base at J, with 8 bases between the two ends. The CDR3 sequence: CASSGPLNYGYTF. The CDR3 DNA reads TGTGCCAGCAGTGGGCCCCTTAACTATGGCTACACCTTC.

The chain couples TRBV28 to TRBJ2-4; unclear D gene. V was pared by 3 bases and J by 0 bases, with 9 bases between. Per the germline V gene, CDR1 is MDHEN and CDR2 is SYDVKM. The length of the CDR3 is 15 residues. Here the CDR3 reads CASSFGRLAKNIQYF. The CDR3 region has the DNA TGTGCCAGCAGTTTTGGTAGATTAGCCAAAAACATTCAGTACTTC.